Described below is a single TCR beta chain sequence and its context. Its specificity is unknown. Across several immunoSEQ plates, the genomic DNA of each subset was split evenly. Method: immunoSEQ multiplex PCR; TCRdb's copy keeps in-frame clones and lacks some. The sample includes about a million clones, approximately 68% seen only once; the top ten take over 1.3%. Every contributor of samples was a Caucasian grown-up residing in Nashville, Tennessee. This sample is drawn from a study of shared clonotypes between healthy human individuals. Study observations and caveats: Generally, naive subsets (rather than memory subsets) showed larger estimated richness. Limited genetic and exposure-history diversity came from having few donors.

V dropped 3 bases and J dropped 2 bases, with 13 bases sitting between them. The CDR3 has 15 amino acids. Germline V gene sequence: CDR1 ENHRY, CDR2 SYGVKD. The chain couples TRBV10-3 to TRBJ1-2, with D perhaps matching TRBD1 (6 bases). The source of this sequence is a man younger than 35 in good health. The sequencing input was memory CD4+ T cells sorted from blood. Subset meaning: CD45RA-negative fraction. This chain's CDR3 is CAISESPGANYGYTF. CDR3 nucleotides: TGTGCCATCAGTGAATCCCCGGGGGCAAACTATGGCTACACCTTC.